A selection of T cell receptor beta chains follows, all from one sample in a study of shared clonotypes between healthy human individuals. Repertoires were generated with immunoSEQ multiplex PCR, while TCRdb's copy carries only in-frame clones and drops some. This sample has roughly 720,000 clones, with 90% found just once. The specimen sequenced was memory CD8+ T cells from PBMCs. The receptor set was obtained from a young man in good health. Some clones in this sample may be carry-over from other donors' samples. CDR3s include the opening cysteine and the closing phenylalanine or tryptophan. D genes are given only for firm matches. Only some rows state a clone size, as once, few, many or a class for expanded clones.

abundance,d_gene,j_gene,v_gene,len,CDR3aa,CDR3nt
.,.,TRBJ1-5,TRBV19,15,CASSLTGTPNQPQHF,TGTGCCAGTAGCTTGACCGGGACACCGAATCAGCCCCAGCATTTT
.,.,TRBJ2-5,TRBV6-5,14,CASSYLANQETQYF,TGTGCCAGCAGTTACCTTGCAAACCAAGAGACCCAGTACTTC
.,TRBD2,TRBJ2-1,TRBV4-1,17,CASSQVFGLGSGRAQFF,TGCGCCAGCAGCCAAGTTTTCGGGCTTGGTAGCGGGAGGGCGCAGTTCTTC
.,.,TRBJ1-2,TRBV4-1,15,CASSQDSSHNYGYTF,TGCGCCAGCAGCCAAGATTCGAGTCATAACTATGGCTACACCTTC
.,.,TRBJ1-5,TRBV7-8,12,CASSLGDQPQHF,TGTGCCAGCAGCTTAGGGGATCAGCCCCAGCATTTT
.,.,TRBJ1-1,TRBV27,11,CASSYGVEAFF,TGTGCCAGCAGTTACGGGGTGGAAGCTTTCTTT
.,TRBD1,TRBJ2-1,TRBV14,14,CASSQKNRGNEQFF,TGTGCCAGCAGCCAGAAAAACAGGGGCAATGAGCAGTTCTTC
.,TRBD2,TRBJ2-7,TRBV10-3,18,CAISEGTSGSLRGYEQYF,TGTGCCATCAGTGAGGGGACTAGCGGGAGCCTTAGGGGATACGAGCAGTACTTC
.,.,TRBJ1-2,TRBV6-5,15,CASSLTKWGYYGYTF,TGTGCCAGCAGTTTGACCAAGTGGGGGTACTATGGCTACACCTTC
.,.,TRBJ1-1,TRBV11-2,17,CASSLPDGELMNTEAFF,TGTGCCAGCAGCTTGCCCGACGGAGAACTCATGAACACTGAAGCTTTCTTT
.,TRBD1,TRBJ2-7,TRBV27,16,CASSPVLPRGTYEQYF,TGTGCCAGCAGCCCCGTTTTGCCCAGGGGGACCTACGAGCAGTACTTC
.,.,TRBJ2-2,TRBV4-3,15,CASSRLTGDDQELFF,TGCGCCAGCAGCCGATTAACGGGGGACGACCAGGAGCTGTTTTTT
.,TRBD2,TRBJ2-7,TRBV7-9,15,CASSLDPGGPYEQYF,TGTGCCAGCAGCTTAGATCCGGGAGGGCCCTACGAGCAGTACTTC
.,.,TRBJ2-7,TRBV18,13,CASSPLGPGEQYF,TGTGCCAGCTCACCTCTCGGACCAGGCGAGCAGTACTTC
.,.,TRBJ1-1,TRBV27,14,CASSPTAENTEAFF,TGTGCCAGCAGTCCGACGGCGGAGAACACTGAAGCTTTCTTT
once,TRBD2,TRBJ2-2,TRBV18,17,CASSPQRDGPNTGELFF,TGTGCCAGCTCACCTCAGCGGGACGGGCCGAACACCGGGGAGCTGTTTTTT
.,.,TRBJ2-7,TRBV19,17,CASSISKYNGPNYEQYF,TGTGCCAGTAGTATTTCCAAGTATAACGGACCGAACTACGAGCAGTACTTC
few,.,TRBJ2-2,TRBV6-5,14,CASQGMVNTGELFF,TGTGCCTCCCAAGGGATGGTGAACACCGGGGAGCTGTTTTTT
.,.,TRBJ2-7,TRBV14,16,CASSQDYPRGDEEMYF,TGTGCCAGCAGCCAAGACTACCCGAGGGGGGACGAGGAGATGTACTTC
.,TRBD1,TRBJ2-1,TRBV6-6,13,CASRTDRVHEQFF,TGTGCCAGCAGAACGGACAGGGTTCATGAGCAGTTCTTC
.,TRBD2,TRBJ2-5,TRBV7-9,14,CASSGTSEEETQYF,TGTGCCAGCAGCGGAACTAGCGAGGAGGAGACCCAGTACTTC
.,.,TRBJ2-2,TRBV9,12,CASNLLPGELFF,TGTGCCAGCAACCTTCTCCCCGGGGAGCTGTTTTTT
once,.,TRBJ1-2,TRBV27,13,CASSFGQDYGYTF,TGTGCCAGCAGTTTCGGGCAGGACTATGGCTACACCTTC
.,TRBD1,TRBJ2-7,TRBV7-8,15,CASSPTGGNPNEQYF,TGTGCCAGCAGCCCGACAGGGGGAAACCCTAACGAGCAGTACTTC
.,TRBD1,TRBJ2-7,TRBV7-8,14,CASSATGAPYEQYF,TGTGCCAGCAGCGCCACAGGGGCGCCCTACGAGCAGTACTTC
.,.,TRBJ2-5,TRBV28,16,CASSLVWTPARETQYF,TGTGCCAGCAGTTTAGTATGGACCCCGGCGAGGGAGACCCAGTACTTC
.,.,TRBJ2-7,TRBV10-3,14,CAISELGPKYEQYF,TGTGCCATCAGTGAGTTAGGACCCAAATACGAGCAGTACTTC
.,.,TRBJ2-3,TRBV11-2,15,CASSLSRASTDTQYF,TGTGCCAGCAGCTTATCTAGAGCGAGCACAGATACGCAGTATTTT
once,TRBD1,TRBJ1-4,TRBV25-1,16,CASSDPWQGANEKLFF,TGTGCCAGCAGTGATCCCTGGCAGGGGGCTAATGAAAAACTGTTTTTT
.,.,TRBJ2-1,TRBV7-6,15,CASSSGGPVGNEQFF,TGTGCCAGCAGCTCCGGTGGACCAGTCGGGAATGAGCAGTTCTTC
.,TRBD2,TRBJ2-1,TRBV28,17,CASSLAGRQRESYEQFF,TGTGCCAGCAGTTTAGCTGGTCGCCAGCGGGAGAGCTATGAGCAGTTCTTC
.,TRBD1,TRBJ1-1,TRBV4-1,13,CASSQTGGSEAFF,TGCGCCAGCAGCCAAACAGGGGGTAGTGAAGCTTTCTTT
.,TRBD2,TRBJ2-1,TRBV7-9,15,CASSLVSGSWNEQFF,TGTGCCAGCAGCTTAGTTAGCGGGAGTTGGAATGAGCAGTTCTTC
.,.,TRBJ1-1,TRBV5-1,15,CASSLATQGGPEAFF,TGCGCCAGCAGCTTGGCAACACAGGGAGGGCCTGAAGCTTTCTTT
.,TRBD2,TRBJ2-1,TRBV6-5,16,CASSSHLAGVGNEQFF,TGTGCCAGCAGTTCACATCTAGCGGGAGTAGGGAATGAGCAGTTCTTC
.,TRBD1,TRBJ1-4,TRBV10-3,13,CATRQGTNEKLFF,TGTGCCACAAGACAGGGAACTAATGAAAAACTGTTTTTT
.,TRBD1,TRBJ1-5,TRBV2,14,CASSFGTDNQPQHF,TGTGCCAGCAGTTTCGGGACAGATAATCAGCCCCAGCATTTT
.,.,TRBJ2-3,TRBV19,16,CASSIFPGLRTDTQYF,TGTGCCAGTAGTATCTTTCCGGGACTTCGCACAGATACGCAGTATTTT
.,.,TRBJ2-7,TRBV4-3,15,CASSQDARGSYEQYF,TGCGCCAGCAGCCAAGATGCTAGGGGATCCTACGAGCAGTACTTC
.,TRBD1,TRBJ1-2,TRBV19,14,CASKRQGAYYGYTF,TGTGCCAGTAAACGACAGGGGGCGTACTATGGCTACACCTTC
.,.,TRBJ2-1,TRBV28,10,CASRSNEQFF,TGTGCCAGCAGATCTAATGAGCAGTTCTTC
.,TRBD1,TRBJ2-1,TRBV7-9,15,CASSLGGGQANEQFF,TGTGCCAGCAGCTTAGGAGGGGGACAGGCCAATGAGCAGTTCTTC
once,TRBD1,TRBJ1-1,TRBV10-3,14,CAISGGQGRTEAFF,TGTGCCATCAGTGGGGGACAGGGGAGGACTGAAGCTTTCTTT
.,TRBD2,TRBJ2-2,TRBV2,20,CASSEGLFGTSGRITGELFF,TGTGCCAGCAGTGAAGGCCTCTTCGGGACTAGCGGGAGAATTACCGGGGAGCTGTTTTTT
.,.,TRBJ1-3,TRBV6-5,13,CASKQSRGNTIYF,TGTGCCAGCAAGCAGTCACGTGGAAACACCATATATTTT
.,.,TRBJ2-1,TRBV11-2,17,CASSQGPRRAPYNEQFF,TGTGCCAGCAGCCAGGGCCCGAGGAGGGCACCATACAATGAGCAGTTCTTC
.,TRBD2,TRBJ2-5,TRBV9,16,CASSPRLAPYQETQYF,TGTGCCAGCAGCCCGAGACTAGCGCCGTACCAAGAGACCCAGTACTTC
.,TRBD2,TRBJ2-1,TRBV7-9,17,CASSLAFGLAGGNEQFF,TGTGCCAGCAGCTTAGCCTTTGGTCTAGCGGGAGGAAATGAGCAGTTCTTC
.,TRBD1,TRBJ2-7,TRBV25-1,18,CASSDVDRGRDFRYEQYF,TGTGCCAGCAGTGATGTAGACAGGGGTCGAGACTTTCGCTACGAGCAGTACTTC
.,TRBD2,TRBJ2-7,TRBV5-1,19,CASSPGTSGRIYPSYEQYF,TGCGCCAGCAGCCCCGGGACTAGCGGGAGAATATACCCTTCCTACGAGCAGTACTTC
.,TRBD1,TRBJ1-2,TRBV9,18,CASSVALDRDQTNYGYTF,TGTGCCAGCAGCGTAGCCCTGGACAGGGACCAAACTAACTATGGCTACACCTTC
.,.,TRBJ2-7,TRBV4-1,15,CASSQVGLGTYEQYF,TGCGCCAGCAGCCAAGTAGGGCTCGGGACCTACGAGCAGTACTTC
.,.,TRBJ1-5,TRBV5-6,14,CASSRVSENQPQHF,TGTGCCAGCAGCCGCGTGTCTGAAAATCAGCCCCAGCATTTT
.,.,TRBJ1-4,TRBV6-7,13,CASSYSRQEKLFF,TGTGCCAGCAGTTACTCTCGGCAAGAAAAACTGTTTTTT